This T cell receptor (beta chain) was sequenced for a study of T cell responses to AZD1222 COVID-19 vaccine. Study details: Pooling of second doses given at about 4 or about 12 weeks was done.

The CDR3 is 16 amino acids. The V gene lost 4 bases and the J gene lost 0 bases, with 13 bases spanning the gap. Germline lookup yields CDR1 LGHNT and CDR2 FRNRAP. TCRdb's table, derived via immunoSEQ multiplex PCR, lists solely in-frame clones and lacks some. The sample holds approximately 190,000 clones, around 92% seen once. The chain recombines TRBV12-5 with TRBJ1-3; weak D call: TRBD1 (6 bases). The sequence was obtained from an adult in good health. The source was peripheral blood, collected on day 0 of AZD1222 vaccination. The CDR3 DNA follows: TGTGCTAGTGGTTGGCGGGGACAAGACTCTGGAAACACCATATATTTT. It specifies CASGWRGQDSGNTIYF.